These 5 T cell receptor beta chains were all obtained from the same sample, sequenced in a study of blood T cell repertoires in COVID-19. The data were produced by immunoSEQ multiplex PCR, yet TCRdb's version contains in-frame clones alone and is incomplete. The sample lists around 70,000 clones; about 82% were seen once. Specimen: peripheral blood. The receptors come from a woman aged 60 to 75 with acute or convalescent COVID-19.

This clone was observed a single time. This chain connects TRBV6-5 to TRBJ1-3, with a possible D match to TRBD1 (6 bases). Germline lookup yields CDR1 MNHEY and CDR2 SVGAGI. The CDR3 runs 15 residues. The germline V and J ends were trimmed by 2 bases and 1 base, with 9 bases remaining between them. CDR3 protein: CASSYDGQSGNTIYF. CDR3 DNA sequence: TGTGCCAGCAGTTACGATGGACAGTCTGGAAACACCATATATTTT.

The rearrangement uses TRBV3-1 (or the pseudogene TRBV3-2) and TRBJ2-1; no firm D call. The CDR3 consists of 13 residues. The V end lost 2 bases, the J end lost 7 bases, and 9 bases lay between the germline ends. The germline gives CDR1 LGHDT, CDR2 YNNKEL (reference sequence). CDR3 in amino acids: CASSQSSINEQFF. CDR3 coding DNA: TGTGCCAGCAGCCAATCCTCTATAAATGAGCAGTTCTTC.

The rearrangement joins TRBV5-1 to TRBJ2-7, with TRBD2 matching 10 bases. Losses at the gene ends were 0 bases for V and 3 bases for J; bases not matched to a gene: 9. CDR1 is SGHRS, CDR2 YFSETQ, per germline. This CDR3 has 17 amino acids. The CDR3 sequence: CASSLVASGRAGYEQYF. In DNA, the CDR3 is TGCGCCAGCAGCTTGGTGGCTAGCGGGAGAGCGGGCTACGAGCAGTACTTC. Based on the CDR3 plus reference TRBV5-1 and TRBJ2-7, the full variable domain is KAGVTQTPRYLIKTRGQQVTLSCSPISGHRSVSWYQQTPGQGLQFLFEYFSETQRNKGNFPGRFSGRQFSNSRSEMNVSTLELGDSALYLCASSLVASGRAGYEQYFGPGTRLTVT.

This chain's CDR3 is CASSSPNRGISNQPQHF. The CDR3 DNA reads as TGTGCCAGCAGTTCCCCCAACAGGGGAATTAGCAATCAGCCCCAGCATTTT. V is TRBV28 and J is TRBJ1-5; 7 bases agree with TRBD1. CDR1 and CDR2 (germline): MDHEN, SYDVKM. This CDR3 region has 17 residues. V lost 4 bases to trimming and J lost 0 bases; unmatched junction nucleotides: 9. The full variable domain, in which reference TRBV28 and TRBJ1-5 provide the parts outside the CDR3, is DVKVTQSSRYLVKRTGEKVFLECVQDMDHENMFWYRQDPGLGLRLIYFSYDVKMKEKGDIPEGYSVSREKKERFSLILESASTNQTSMYLCASSSPNRGISNQPQHFGDGTRLSIL.

This rearrangement joins TRBV2 to TRBJ2-1; 11 bases match TRBD2. The germline gives CDR1 SNHLY, CDR2 FYNNEI. V was pared by 3 bases and J by 9 bases, with 10 bases of the junction left unmatched. This CDR3 is 16 amino acids long. DNA of the CDR3: TGTGCCAGCAGTGATGAGGCTAGCGGGAGGATGGGTGAGCAGTTCTTC. This encodes CASSDEASGRMGEQFF.